This T cell receptor (beta chain) derives from a study of OX40 agonist ivuxolimab in advanced cancers. Study-level background: Every patient in dose escalation had hepatocellular carcinoma, melanoma, renal cell or head and neck cancer. Study results and limitations: Mean expanded clone counts were higher in CD8+ than CD4+ T cells. Low normalized T-cell clonal expansion was additionally recorded for some nonresponders.

As regards this clone: Its antigen remains unidentified.

CDR1 MGHRA and CDR2 YSYEKL come from the germline V gene. The V end lost 0 bases, the J end lost 2 bases, and 14 bases lay between the germline ends. There are 16 residues in the CDR3. Libraries were prepared by immunoSEQ multiplex PCR; TCRdb keeps only in-frame clonotypes and omits some of them. The data contain about 76,000 clones, over 75% of them seen just once; the ten biggest clones take up approximately 0.63%. The V call is TRBV4-1, the J call TRBJ2-7; the D call may be TRBD1 or TRBD2 (5 bases each). Sequences were derived from CD4+ or CD8+ T cells sorted from blood, sampled in a trial of the OX40 agonist ivuxolimab. This sequence was found in an adult with an advanced solid tumor such as melanoma, head and neck, liver or kidney cancer. Here the CDR3 DNA reads TGCGCCAGCAGCCAAGATCCGGGACGGGTCCCCTACGAGCAGTACTTC. Translated: CASSQDPGRVPYEQYF.